These 18 T cell receptor beta chains share one sample of origin, sequenced in a study of beta chain features in type 1 diabetes (dated by TCRdb to between 2018 and 2020). Library creation used the immunoSEQ multiplex PCR assay. The entire isolated RNA was reverse transcribed using the High Capacity cDNA Reverse Transcription Kit, and thus expressed TCRB transcripts were sequenced. In its TCRdb copy, this immuneACCESS table keeps in-frame sequences only and misses some clones. Where compared with another copy, unresolved V genes explain less than half of these, and the others have no known cause. In this sample the table shows about 900,000 clones, around a sixth of which occur a single time. About 0.02% of the sample rests with the top ten. Input material: naive CD4+ T cells from blood. The cell subset or site label for this specimen denotes: true naive CD4+ T cells. Source of these receptors: a woman younger than 30 in good health.

This clone occurred a few times. The CDR3 is CASSHPGREQYF. CDR3 DNA sequence: TGCGCCAGCAGCCATCCGGGACGCGAGCAGTACTTC. This chain joins TRBV4-3 and TRBJ2-7; the D gene could be TRBD1 or TRBD2 (5 bases each). CDR1 and CDR2 (germline): LGHNA, YSLEER. CDR3 size: 12 residues. V dropped 3 bases and J dropped 6 bases, with 9 bases sitting between them.

V usage is TRBV7-9 and J usage is TRBJ2-1; 11 bases fit TRBD2. Germline V gene lookup returns CDR1 SEHNR and CDR2 FQNEAQ (reference sequence). Losses at the gene ends were 10 bases for V and 1 base for J; bases not matched to a gene: 12. The CDR3 sequence is 17 residues long. DNA for the CDR3: TGTGCCACCCCGGGGGGTACTAGCGGGAGATCCTACAATGAGCAGTTCTTC. It translates to CATPGGTSGRSYNEQFF. Based on the CDR3 plus reference TRBV7-9 and TRBJ2-1, the full variable domain is DTGVSQNPRHKITKRGQNVTFRCDPISEHNRLYWYRQTLGQGPEFLTYFQNEAQLEKSRLLSDRFSAERPKGSFSTLEIQRTEQGDSAMYLCATPGGTSGRSYNEQFFGPGTRLTVL.

This clone was detected only a few times. V is TRBV11-2 and J is TRBJ2-7; D call uncertain. Trimming removed 7 bases from V and 5 bases from J, with 18 bases in between. In germline, CDR1 is SGHAT, CDR2 FQNNGV. The CDR3 has 14 residues. The CDR3 spells CASTPLLGTHEQYF. The CDR3 DNA follows: TGTGCCAGCACCCCCCTCCTGGGTACCCACGAGCAGTACTTC.

J is TRBJ2-6 and V is TRBV15, with D perhaps TRBD1 (6 bases). The germline V and J ends were trimmed by 3 bases and 1 base, with 16 bases remaining between them. The CDR3 runs 18 residues. Germline CDR1 LNHNV, CDR2 YYDKDF (reference sequence). CDR3 coding DNA: TGTGCCACCAGCAGCCGACCGGGACAACGTTCTGGGGCCAACGTCCTGACTTTC. This encodes CATSSRPGQRSGANVLTF.

The V and J genes are TRBV5-6 and TRBJ2-7; TRBD2 might be the D (6 bases). CDR3 size: 15 residues. The V and J ends lost 4 bases and 4 bases respectively, with 18 bases between them. Germline V gives CDR1 SGHDT, CDR2 YYEEEE. The CDR3 loop reads CASSPGSRTGYEQYF. CDR3 DNA sequence: TGTGCCAGCAGCCCCGGGAGCCGAACCGGGTACGAGCAGTACTTC.

Concerning this clone: The identical CDR3 is also encoded by other nucleotide sequences in the sample. The J gene is TRBJ2-2, the V gene TRBV5-4, with D perhaps matching TRBD2 (5 bases). The germline CDR1 and CDR2 sequences are SGHNT and YYREEE (reference sequence). V dropped 0 bases and J dropped 5 bases, with 5 bases sitting between them. The CDR3 runs to 13 residues. This chain's CDR3 is CASSLGGTGELFF. In nucleotides, the CDR3 is TGTGCCAGCAGCTTGGGCGGGACCGGGGAGCTGTTTTTT.

The CDR3 bases are TGTGCCAGCAGCCCTAGGGGGGGCTCAGGTGAAAAACTGTTTTTT. The encoded protein is CASSPRGGSGEKLFF. The rearrangement uses TRBV7-9 and TRBJ1-4; D is perhaps TRBD1 (6 bases). The CDR3 spans 15 residues. V lost 5 bases and J lost 7, with 17 bases in between. Germline V gene lookup returns CDR1 SEHNR and CDR2 FQNEAQ (reference sequence).

V is TRBV28 and J is TRBJ1-5, with D tentatively TRBD1 (5 bases). Germline V gene data show CDR1 as MDHEN and CDR2 as SYDVKM. V lost 6 bases, J lost 4 bases, and 16 bases lay in between. This CDR3 spans 15 amino acids. As DNA, the CDR3 is TGTGCCAGCAGGTCCCGGGCAGGGACGAATCAGCCCCAGCATTTT. The encoded protein is CASRSRAGTNQPQHF.

This clone was counted between two and nine times. CDR3 sequence: CASSNSGSLSYNEQFF. CDR3 bases: TGTGCCAGTAGTAACAGCGGGAGTCTCTCCTACAATGAGCAGTTCTTC. This chain connects TRBV19 to TRBJ2-1; TRBD2 matches at 8 bases. The trim removed 4 bases at V and 0 bases at J, leaving 5 bases unmatched. This CDR3 has 16 residues. CDR1 and CDR2 (germline): LNHDA, SQIVND (reference sequence).

This chain uses TRBV5-1 with TRBJ2-6; D call uncertain. Germline V lookup: CDR1 SGHRS, CDR2 YFSETQ. The V gene lost 0 bases and the J gene lost 0 bases, with 7 bases spanning the gap. CDR3 length: 16 amino acids. The CDR3 protein is CASSLEVSSGANVLTF. As DNA, the CDR3 is TGCGCCAGCAGCTTGGAAGTTAGCTCTGGGGCCAACGTCCTGACTTTC.

This clone has more than one count but fewer than ten. This chain connects TRBV7-2 to TRBJ2-1; the match to TRBD1 covers 7 bases. Trimming took 5 bases from V and 1 from J; bases not matched to a gene: 14. The germline gives CDR1 SGHTA, CDR2 FQGNSA. The CDR3 is made up of 18 amino acids. CDR3 protein: CASSRHRVNRGSYNEQFF. The DNA for the CDR3 is TGTGCCAGCAGCCGCCACCGCGTAAACAGGGGTTCCTACAATGAGCAGTTCTTC.

This clone was detected a few times. This chain links TRBV11-2 with TRBJ2-1; 13 nucleotides match TRBD2. The V and J ends lost 5 bases and 5 bases, in that order; junction bases with no gene match: 6. Germline CDR1 reads SGHAT; CDR2 reads FQNNGV. The CDR3 has 16 amino acids. CDR3: CASSALGTSGDNEQFF. In DNA, the CDR3 is TGTGCCAGCAGCGCGCTAGGGACTAGCGGGGACAATGAGCAGTTCTTC. The full variable domain, with the rest looked up from reference TRBV11-2 and TRBJ2-1, is EAGVAQSPRYKIIEKRQSVAFWCNPISGHATLYWYQQILGQGPKLLIQFQNNGVVDDSQLPKDRFSAERLKGVDSTLKIQPAKLEDSAVYLCASSALGTSGDNEQFFGPGTRLTVL.

The chain employs TRBV6-1 and TRBJ2-1; D gene ambiguous. Germline-derived CDR1 and CDR2 are MNHNS and SASEGT. Trimming left V 2 bases short and J 1 base short, with 9 bases between. The CDR3 runs 15 residues. As DNA, the CDR3 is TGTGCCAGCAGTGAAAACGCGGAATCCTACAATGAGCAGTTCTTC. Its protein product is CASSENAESYNEQFF.

The V and J genes are TRBV29-1 and TRBJ2-3; D is ambiguous. The V end was cut by 2 bases, the J end by 6 bases, with 12 bases between. Germline V gives CDR1 SQVTM, CDR2 ANQGSEA. CDR3 size: 13 residues. CDR3 coding DNA: TGCAGCGTTGAATTTCAACTTCAGGATACGCAGTATTTT. Translation gives CSVEFQLQDTQYF.

Only a few counts were recorded for this clone. This chain connects TRBV7-2 to TRBJ2-5; 8 nucleotides agree with TRBD1. Germline CDR1 is SGHTA and CDR2 is FQGNSA. This CDR3 contains 15 residues. Unmatched junction bases numbered 5, after V lost 0 bases and J lost 5 bases. CDR3 coding DNA: TGTGCCAGCAGCTTAGCCTCAGGGGGCCGGGAGACCCAGTACTTC. The encoded protein is CASSLASGGRETQYF.

This clone was detected a few times. The chain recombines TRBV4-3 with TRBJ2-1; TRBD2 matches 9 bases. This CDR3 region has 17 residues. Germline assignment: CDR1 LGHNA and CDR2 YSLEER. The ends lost 4 bases at V and 4 bases at J; junction bases unmatched: 11. The CDR3 sequence is CASSRSIASGAYNEQFF. The CDR3 DNA sequence: TGCGCCAGCAGCCGGTCCATCGCTAGCGGGGCATACAATGAGCAGTTCTTC.

This clone was seen a few times. V and J are TRBV7-3 and TRBJ2-1; a possible D gene is TRBD2 (6 bases). V lost 7 bases, J lost 10 bases, and 20 bases lay in between. Germline lookup yields CDR1 SGHTA and CDR2 FQGTGA. The CDR3 is 14 residues long. CDR3 residues: CASTLLGGIGEQFF. In DNA, the CDR3 is TGTGCCAGCACCCTCCTGGGGGGAATAGGGGAGCAGTTCTTC.

The chain carries TRBV27 and TRBJ2-7, with 7 positions matching TRBD1. The CDR3 contains 14 residues. Trimming at V came to 6 bases and at J to 3 bases, leaving 8 bases not matched to a gene. CDR1 and CDR2 from the germline V gene are MNHEY and SMNVEV (reference sequence). Here the CDR3 DNA reads TGTGCCAGCAGGTACGGGGACAGCGACTACGAGCAGTACTTC. Residues: CASRYGDSDYEQYF.